The entry below gives a single TCR beta chain sequence along with its context. Its antigen is as yet unknown. The CDR3 has 14 amino acids. The V and J ends lost 4 bases and 1 base respectively, with 8 bases between them. Per the germline V gene, CDR1 is MNHEY and CDR2 is SVGAGI. CD45RO/CCR7/CD25/CD127/CD95/CD27 sorting isolated CD4+ naive, central memory, regulatory and stem cell-like memory cells. The record originates from a study of beta chain features in type 1 diabetes. Findings and limits, study-wide: Researchers report that Type 1 diabetes patients had moderately but significantly shorter TCRB CDR3s across all four CD4+ subsets. A potential influence of HLA type upon TCRB rearrangement remained unresolved herein.

The study reverse transcribed the entire isolated RNA, so it sequenced expressed TCRB transcripts. Sequencing produced, on average, approximately 970,000 reads for the stem cell-like memory T cell samples. Measured with immunoSEQ multiplex PCR; TCRdb has only the in-frame clones, and not every one. The table has 35,000 to 50,000 clones, approximately 49% seen once. Specimen: stem cell memory CD4+ T cells from blood. The chain links TRBV6-5 to TRBJ2-1, with a possible D match to TRBD1 (6 bases). The TCR was taken from a woman aged 25 to 39 in good health. The CDR3 sequence is CASSSRGSYNEQFF. CDR3 nucleotide sequence: TGTGCCAGCAGTTCCAGGGGATCCTACAATGAGCAGTTCTTC.